This T cell receptor (beta chain) was sequenced for a study of regulatory dendritic cells for organ transplantation. Sorted subsets were CFSE-labeled and cultured about 5 days with allogeneic dendritic cells. The protocol was immunoSEQ multiplex PCR, while the TCRdb copy is restricted to in-frame clones and leaves out a portion. The data hold about 5,400 clones, with around 74% observed a single time. This clone is a singleton in its sample. The antigen remains unidentified. V shed 4 bases, J shed 3 bases, and the junction held 9 bases outside the gene matches. This CDR3 is 16 amino acids long. Germline assignment: CDR1 SGHNT and CDR2 YYREEE (reference sequence).

The V gene is TRBV5-4, the J gene TRBJ2-3, with 9 bases that match TRBD2. The source of this sequence is a human donor in good health. The sample taken for sequencing was memory CD8+ T cells from blood cultured with regulatory dendritic cells. Subset in this sample: CD45RO+ memory T cells. CDR3: CASSPEVAGATDTQYF. The CDR3 DNA is TGTGCCAGCAGCCCCGAGGTAGCGGGAGCTACAGATACGCAGTATTTT.